The rows below give T cell receptor beta chains drawn from one sample of a study of blood T cell repertoires in COVID-19. The method was immunoSEQ multiplex PCR; TCRdb's version includes in-frame clones alone and lacks a portion of them. In the table there are over 30,000 clones, more than 90% of which are singletons. Input material: peripheral blood. Receptors were obtained from a human donor in a cohort sampled during active COVID-19. Both conserved end residues are part of each CDR3. The order of the fields is D gene, clone size, J gene, V gene, CDR3 protein, CDR3 DNA. A D gene is named only where the DNA matches it firmly. Clone size, where shown, is once, few, many, or a class for clones that have expanded.

D gene: -; clone size: -; J gene: TRBJ1-1; V gene: TRBV14; CDR3 protein: CASSPQGLEAFF; CDR3 DNA: TGTGCCAGCAGCCCCCAGGGGCTGGAAGCTTTCTTT
D gene: TRBD2; clone size: -; J gene: TRBJ2-7; V gene: TRBV7-2; CDR3 protein: CASSLASGRGYEQYF; CDR3 DNA: TGTGCCAGCAGCTTAGCCAGCGGGAGAGGCTACGAGCAGTACTTC
D gene: -; clone size: -; J gene: TRBJ1-4; V gene: TRBV28; CDR3 protein: CASSPLPARGYNEKLFF; CDR3 DNA: TGTGCCAGCAGTCCCCTCCCCGCCAGGGGATATAATGAAAAACTGTTTTTT
D gene: TRBD2; clone size: -; J gene: TRBJ2-7; V gene: TRBV3-1/TRBV3-2; CDR3 protein: CASSKASGINEQYF; CDR3 DNA: TGTGCCAGCAGCAAAGCTAGCGGGATTAACGAGCAGTACTTC
D gene: -; clone size: -; J gene: TRBJ1-5; V gene: TRBV19; CDR3 protein: CASSNPSWGGQPQHF; CDR3 DNA: TGTGCCAGTAGTAACCCGTCCTGGGGGGGACAGCCCCAGCATTTT
D gene: TRBD2; clone size: -; J gene: TRBJ2-2; V gene: TRBV7-2; CDR3 protein: CASSFVGGLAVAGELFF; CDR3 DNA: TGTGCCAGCAGCTTTGTGGGGGGACTAGCGGTAGCCGGGGAGCTGTTTTTT
D gene: TRBD2; clone size: -; J gene: TRBJ2-7; V gene: TRBV11-1; CDR3 protein: CASSWGTSQTQYF; CDR3 DNA: TGTGCCAGCAGCTGGGGGACTAGCCAAACGCAGTACTTC
D gene: -; clone size: -; J gene: TRBJ2-1; V gene: TRBV2; CDR3 protein: CATKNEVSSYNEQFF; CDR3 DNA: TGTGCCACCAAAAACGAGGTCAGCTCCTACAATGAGCAGTTCTTC
D gene: -; clone size: few; J gene: TRBJ2-1; V gene: TRBV12-3/TRBV12-4; CDR3 protein: CASSLNRAPEQFF; CDR3 DNA: TGTGCCAGCAGTTTAAACAGGGCCCCCGAGCAGTTCTTC
D gene: TRBD2; clone size: -; J gene: TRBJ2-7; V gene: TRBV25-1; CDR3 protein: CASSGLGGNDF; CDR3 DNA: TGTGCCAGCAGTGGGTTGGGAGGGAATGACTTC
D gene: -; clone size: -; J gene: TRBJ2-5; V gene: TRBV5-6; CDR3 protein: CASSLLRGGETQYF; CDR3 DNA: TGTGCCAGCAGCTTGTTACGGGGTGGGGAGACCCAGTACTTC
D gene: -; clone size: few; J gene: TRBJ2-3; V gene: TRBV4-2; CDR3 protein: CASSQVGRRGTDTQYF; CDR3 DNA: TGTGCCAGCAGCCAAGTGGGGAGGCGGGGCACAGATACGCAGTATTTT
D gene: -; clone size: -; J gene: TRBJ1-3; V gene: TRBV9; CDR3 protein: CASSAAGSSGNTIYF; CDR3 DNA: TGTGCCAGCAGCGCGGCAGGAAGCTCTGGAAACACCATATATTTT
D gene: TRBD2; clone size: -; J gene: TRBJ2-2; V gene: TRBV4-1; CDR3 protein: CASSQVPSGNTGELFF; CDR3 DNA: TGCGCCAGCAGCCAAGTACCTAGCGGGAACACCGGGGAGCTGTTTTTT
D gene: TRBD2; clone size: -; J gene: TRBJ2-5; V gene: TRBV5-6; CDR3 protein: CASSLPSGVYQETQYF; CDR3 DNA: TGTGCCAGCAGCTTACCTAGCGGGGTGTACCAAGAGACCCAGTACTTC
D gene: TRBD2; clone size: once; J gene: TRBJ2-3; V gene: TRBV10-3; CDR3 protein: CAISAGTITTDTQYF; CDR3 DNA: TGTGCCATCAGTGCCGGGACTATTACTACAGATACGCAGTATTTT
D gene: -; clone size: -; J gene: TRBJ1-1; V gene: TRBV30; CDR3 protein: CAWAGHPNTEAFF; CDR3 DNA: TGTGCCTGGGCTGGACACCCGAACACTGAAGCTTTCTTT
D gene: TRBD2; clone size: -; J gene: TRBJ2-1; V gene: TRBV2; CDR3 protein: CASSDAAGGGSLFAGSYNEQFF; CDR3 DNA: TGTGCCAGCAGTGACGCGGCGGGAGGCGGGAGCCTGTTTGCTGGCTCCTACAATGAGCAGTTCTTC
D gene: TRBD1; clone size: -; J gene: TRBJ1-4; V gene: TRBV10-3; CDR3 protein: CAAGTGDGVNEKLFF; CDR3 DNA: TGTGCCGCTGGGACAGGGGACGGAGTTAATGAAAAACTGTTTTTT
D gene: -; clone size: once; J gene: TRBJ1-1; V gene: TRBV7-3; CDR3 protein: CASSPTKGAGWAFF; CDR3 DNA: TGTGCCAGCAGCCCTACCAAAGGGGCAGGGTGGGCTTTCTTT
D gene: -; clone size: -; J gene: TRBJ1-5; V gene: TRBV2; CDR3 protein: CASSGVQGPNQPQHF; CDR3 DNA: TGTGCCAGCAGTGGGGTGCAGGGTCCCAATCAGCCCCAGCATTTT
D gene: -; clone size: -; J gene: TRBJ2-1; V gene: TRBV28; CDR3 protein: CASSLIPGVGYNEQFF; CDR3 DNA: TGTGCCAGCAGTTTAATCCCGGGAGTGGGTTACAATGAGCAGTTCTTC
D gene: -; clone size: -; J gene: TRBJ2-3; V gene: TRBV29-1; CDR3 protein: CSVAMAGPDTQYF; CDR3 DNA: TGCAGCGTTGCAATGGCGGGCCCAGATACGCAGTATTTT
D gene: -; clone size: -; J gene: TRBJ1-1; V gene: TRBV27; CDR3 protein: CASGADRSTEAFF; CDR3 DNA: TGTGCCAGCGGCGCCGACAGGTCCACTGAAGCTTTCTTT
D gene: TRBD2; clone size: -; J gene: TRBJ2-1; V gene: TRBV7-3; CDR3 protein: CASSSLAGEGNEQFF; CDR3 DNA: TGTGCCAGCAGCTCTCTAGCGGGAGAAGGGAATGAGCAGTTCTTC
D gene: TRBD1; clone size: few; J gene: TRBJ1-5; V gene: TRBV7-2; CDR3 protein: CASSLAGQGSNQPQHF; CDR3 DNA: TGTGCCAGCAGCTTAGCCGGACAGGGCTCCAATCAGCCCCAGCATTTT
D gene: TRBD1; clone size: -; J gene: TRBJ2-5; V gene: TRBV7-3; CDR3 protein: CASSRSGQRETQYF; CDR3 DNA: TGTGCCAGCAGCCGTTCGGGACAGAGAGAGACCCAGTACTTC
D gene: TRBD1; clone size: -; J gene: TRBJ2-1; V gene: TRBV27; CDR3 protein: CASSQNRGSNEQFF; CDR3 DNA: TGTGCCAGCAGTCAGAACAGGGGGAGCAATGAGCAGTTCTTC
D gene: TRBD2; clone size: -; J gene: TRBJ2-5; V gene: TRBV5-4; CDR3 protein: CASSLAAGDRQTQYF; CDR3 DNA: TGTGCCAGCAGCTTGGCAGCGGGAGATAGACAGACCCAGTACTTC
D gene: TRBD1; clone size: -; J gene: TRBJ2-4; V gene: TRBV28; CDR3 protein: CASSGVDRARNPEYF; CDR3 DNA: TGTGCCAGCAGTGGAGTGGACAGGGCAAGGAATCCCGAGTACTTC
D gene: -; clone size: -; J gene: TRBJ1-4; V gene: TRBV9; CDR3 protein: CASSVGLNSASEKLFF; CDR3 DNA: TGTGCCAGCAGCGTAGGTTTAAATAGCGCGTCGGAAAAACTGTTTTTT
D gene: TRBD2; clone size: -; J gene: TRBJ2-3; V gene: TRBV30; CDR3 protein: CAWSGLAGTSTDTQYF; CDR3 DNA: TGTGCCTGGAGTGGGCTAGCGGGGACATCCACAGATACGCAGTATTTT
D gene: TRBD1; clone size: -; J gene: TRBJ1-5; V gene: TRBV19; CDR3 protein: CASSTSTGEREQPQHF; CDR3 DNA: TGTGCCAGTAGTACCAGCACAGGGGAGAGAGAGCAGCCCCAGCATTTT
D gene: -; clone size: -; J gene: TRBJ2-5; V gene: TRBV11-2; CDR3 protein: CASRENLGTQYF; CDR3 DNA: TGTGCCAGCAGGGAGAACTTGGGGACCCAGTACTTC
D gene: TRBD1; clone size: few; J gene: TRBJ2-2; V gene: TRBV6-4; CDR3 protein: CASSDSETGSPGELFF; CDR3 DNA: TGTGCCAGCAGTGACTCGGAGACAGGGTCCCCCGGGGAGCTGTTTTTT
D gene: -; clone size: -; J gene: TRBJ1-5; V gene: TRBV19; CDR3 protein: CASSIQVVSNQPQHF; CDR3 DNA: TGTGCCAGTAGTATCCAGGTCGTCAGCAATCAGCCCCAGCATTTT
D gene: -; clone size: -; J gene: TRBJ2-1; V gene: TRBV5-5; CDR3 protein: CASSLGLAPNNEQFF; CDR3 DNA: TGTGCCAGCAGCTTGGGCCTAGCCCCTAACAATGAGCAGTTCTTC
D gene: TRBD1; clone size: -; J gene: TRBJ2-7; V gene: TRBV2; CDR3 protein: CASSGQGYEQYF; CDR3 DNA: TGTGCCAGCAGTGGACAGGGCTACGAGCAGTACTTC
D gene: TRBD1; clone size: -; J gene: TRBJ1-6; V gene: TRBV5-1; CDR3 protein: CASSTGTVSGPLHF; CDR3 DNA: TGCGCCAGCAGCACCGGGACAGTCTCTGGCCCCCTCCACTTT
D gene: -; clone size: once; J gene: TRBJ2-1; V gene: TRBV5-1; CDR3 protein: CASSLAPEGNEQFF; CDR3 DNA: TGCGCCAGCAGCTTGGCCCCCGAGGGCAATGAGCAGTTCTTC
D gene: TRBD1; clone size: -; J gene: TRBJ1-4; V gene: TRBV6-5; CDR3 protein: CASSRYRGLNEKLFF; CDR3 DNA: TGTGCCAGCAGTCGGTACAGGGGACTGAATGAAAAACTGTTTTTT
D gene: TRBD2; clone size: -; J gene: TRBJ2-1; V gene: TRBV10-3; CDR3 protein: CAISESVASGDHNEQFF; CDR3 DNA: TGTGCCATCAGTGAGTCTGTGGCTAGCGGAGACCACAATGAGCAGTTCTTC
D gene: -; clone size: -; J gene: TRBJ2-7; V gene: TRBV5-6; CDR3 protein: CASSLGVNGGEQYF; CDR3 DNA: TGTGCCAGCAGCTTGGGGGTAAACGGGGGCGAGCAGTACTTC
D gene: TRBD1; clone size: -; J gene: TRBJ1-1; V gene: TRBV6-5; CDR3 protein: CASRQGLTEAFF; CDR3 DNA: TGTGCCAGCAGACAGGGGCTCACTGAAGCTTTCTTT
D gene: -; clone size: -; J gene: TRBJ2-7; V gene: TRBV28; CDR3 protein: CASSPGGALQTYEQYF; CDR3 DNA: TGTGCCAGCAGTCCCGGCGGGGCTCTACAAACCTACGAGCAGTACTTC
D gene: TRBD1; clone size: -; J gene: TRBJ2-7; V gene: TRBV6-6; CDR3 protein: CASSYYGTGEGEQYF; CDR3 DNA: TGTGCCAGCAGTTACTATGGGACAGGCGAGGGAGAGCAGTACTTC
D gene: -; clone size: -; J gene: TRBJ2-3; V gene: TRBV30; CDR3 protein: CAWSGKASDFSDTQYF; CDR3 DNA: TGTGCCTGGAGTGGAAAGGCTAGCGATTTTTCAGATACGCAGTATTTT